The TCR beta chain described here comes from a study of shared clonotypes between healthy human individuals. Across the study: There were three CD4 naive, three CD4 memory, two CD8 naive and one CD8 memory plates per donor.

Investigators divided CD4+ cells into CD45RA+ naive and CD45RA-negative memory subsets. Here immunoSEQ multiplex PCR was the method, and the copy in TCRdb shows in-frame clones only, minus some. The sample includes over a million clones, roughly 96% seen only once; the top ten take roughly 1.2%. The ends lost 7 bases at V and 6 bases at J; junction bases unmatched: 10. The length of the CDR3 is 14 residues. Germline V gene data show CDR1 as MNHNY and CDR2 as SVGAGI (reference sequence). The TCR comes from a man aged 30 to 39 in good health. The sequenced material came from naive CD4+ T cells sorted from blood. This sample's subset: CD45RA+ positively selected. V gene TRBV6-6 combines with J gene TRBJ2-7; 9 bases map to TRBD2. CDR3 region: CASKGAGGPAEQYF. The CDR3 DNA sequence: TGTGCCAGCAAGGGGGCGGGAGGGCCGGCCGAGCAGTACTTC.